This T cell receptor (beta chain) is drawn from a study of human T cells and chemical hapten exposure (dated by TCRdb to about 2021). A note on the overall study: For sensitization, 2% DPC in acetone was applied to a roughly 2 cm by roughly 2 cm area of upper inner arm skin. Peripheral blood TCR repertoire changes were tracked in vivo in alopecia patients during primary and secondary sensitization to the hapten diphenylcyclopropenone (DPC). Patch testing was done on the upper back using Finn chambers containing 0.01% DPC, and results were scored after 6 days according to International Contact Dermatitis Research Group standards. Blood for TCR sequencing was provided by twenty-nine alopecia patients at one to four time points (pre-sensitization, 2, 6 and 24 weeks). Patients additionally received weekly therapeutic DPC doses to the scalp throughout the roughly 24-week study period. Alopecia areata with under or over 50% scalp involvement, alopecia totalis and alopecia universalis were represented in the patient cohort, which was mostly female. Blood samples were taken from patients before sensitization (week 0) and at 2, 6 and about 24 weeks after DPC sensitization. The libraries were sequenced as a pool, and the TCR yield per sample differed mostly because of small variations in library volumes within the pool. Broader findings and caveats from the paper: Compared with pre-sensitization or healthy control sets, expanded TCRs formed significantly more large CDR3 similarity clusters, which is consistent with antigen-driven responses. Patch test score was positively correlated with the number of PT1 expanded TCRs, with significance at thresholds 8, 16 and 32 but not at 4. DPC sensitization did not change the number of TCRs with a frequency above 1 in 1000, and there was no evidence of changes in global repertoire structure. After repeated subsampling, changes were observed in the strength of the expansion versus patch-test correlation and in the threshold at which the correlation became significant. Because all patients had alopecia, a presumed autoimmune disease, the immune response of the patients might differ from that of healthy individuals.

The time point label for this specimen denotes: patch test 2, 6 weeks after DPC sensitization. Per the publication, the treatment or condition label means: therapeutic diphenylcyclopropenone sensitization with weekly scalp DPC. At each patch-test visit, blood was drawn before the patch test was applied. Patients were eligible if aged 18 to 70, diagnosed with alopecia and judged suitable for DPC therapy, and pregnant patients were excluded. Total RNA was isolated from unfractionated whole blood collected in Tempus Blood RNA tubes. The protocol used for the library was RACE. These reads were obtained on a NextSeq 500. During library preparation, unique molecular identifiers were attached to individual cDNA molecules so that TCRs could be counted quantitatively and reproducibly. Both TCR alpha and TCR beta chains were sequenced from each blood RNA sample. Concerning the study's data processing: The median number of TCRs per sample was roughly 94,000, ranging from about 20,000 to 690,600. The Decombinator software suite was used to annotate the V, J and CDR3 of the TCR reads. Every sample was subsampled to the same number of TCRs (28,000) for the PS versus PT1 abundance plots. TCRs were defined as expanded if absent before sensitization and observed at least eight times at the 2-week time point. Using fastp at Q25 and MiXCR, TCRdb reprocessed the public reads and kept productive beta chains. Identical CDR3 protein sequences are pooled into one entry, listed with their most common genes and DNA. TCRdb, not the original authors, processed these V and J calls. The sample table holds a few hundred thousand distinct CDR3 sequences, of which about 6.3% were seen once. Roughly 5.4% of the sample belongs to the ten largest clones.

Concerning this clonotype itself: Its antigen has not been determined. No much larger clonotype is one base removed from it; base qualities were not supplied.

The CDR3 sequence holds 12 residues, the cysteine and phenylalanine included. Only the CDR3 portion is preserved as DNA: 36 bases, with reading frame beginning at the first base. Trimming takes 5 bases from V and 5 bases from J, and the germline ends sit 7 bases apart. The germline V gene gives CDR1 as LGHNT and CDR2 as FRNRAP. Source: whole blood, taken in connection with sensitization to the hapten diphenylcyclopropenone (DPC). The receptor was derived from a woman aged 18-29 years with alopecia areata. Some clones in this sample may be carry-over from other donors' samples. This sequence uses TRBV12-5 and TRBJ1-5, and possibly TRBD1, on 6 matching bases. The DNA reads as follows: TGTGCTAGTGGTCCAGGGGATCAGCCCCAGCATTTT. This encodes CASGPGDQPQHF.